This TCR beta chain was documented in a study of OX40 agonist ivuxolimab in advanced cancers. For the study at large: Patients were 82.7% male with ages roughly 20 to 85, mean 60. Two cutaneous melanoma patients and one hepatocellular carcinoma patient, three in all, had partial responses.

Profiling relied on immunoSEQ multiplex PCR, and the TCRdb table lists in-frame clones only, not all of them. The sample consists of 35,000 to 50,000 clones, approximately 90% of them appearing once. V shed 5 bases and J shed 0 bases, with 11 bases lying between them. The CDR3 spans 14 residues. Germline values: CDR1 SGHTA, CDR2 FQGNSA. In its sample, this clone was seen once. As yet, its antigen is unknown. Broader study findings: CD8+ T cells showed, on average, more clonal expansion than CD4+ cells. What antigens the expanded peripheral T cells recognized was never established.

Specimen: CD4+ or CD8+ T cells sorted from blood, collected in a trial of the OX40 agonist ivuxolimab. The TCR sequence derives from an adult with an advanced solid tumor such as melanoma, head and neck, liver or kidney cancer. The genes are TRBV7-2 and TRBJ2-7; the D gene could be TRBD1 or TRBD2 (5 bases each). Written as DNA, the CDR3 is TGTGCCAGCAGCCGGGACCGAAACTCCTACGAGCAGTACTTC. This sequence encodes CASSRDRNSYEQYF. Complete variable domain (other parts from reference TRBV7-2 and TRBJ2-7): GAGVSQSPSNKVTEKGKDVELRCDPISGHTALYWYRQSLGQGLEFLIYFQGNSAPDKSGLPSDRFSAERTGGSVSTLTIQRTQQEDSAVYLCASSRDRNSYEQYFGPGTRLTVT.